These 28 T cell receptor beta chains came from one sample sequenced in a study of T-cell reconstitution after alpha-beta-depleted transplantation in children. During its preparation, the TCRbeta library received unique molecular identifiers. TCRdb fed the PCR reads into MiXCR, producing one record per CDR3 protein. The sample lists almost 500,000 distinct CDR3 sequences, approximately 13% seen once, with less than 6.5% in the top ten. The sequences come from PBMCs from the stem cell graft donor, collected from the stem cell graft. Receptors were obtained from a human donor who donated a stem cell graft to a child with combined immunodeficiency.

This clonotype occurred a few times. The V call is TRBV6-5, the J call TRBJ2-1; 8 positions match TRBD2. The CDR3 loop spans 18 amino acids. Germline-derived CDR1 and CDR2 are MNHEY and SVGAGI. The trim removed 0 bases at V and 0 bases at J, leaving 7 bases unmatched. The CDR3 DNA sequence: TGTGCCAGCAGTTACTCAATAGTCCGGGGGGGCTCCTACAATGAGCAGTTCTTC. Translating gives CASSYSIVRGGSYNEQFF.

This rearrangement joins TRBV7-9 to TRBJ2-3, with D maybe TRBD2 (5 bases). CDR1 is SEHNR, CDR2 FQNEAQ, per germline (reference sequence). Trimming took off 5 bases at V and 3 bases at J, with 9 bases between the two ends. The CDR3 contains 13 residues. CDR3 in DNA: TGTGCCAGCAGCCCCGGGGTGACAGATACGCAGTATTTT. It codes for CASSPGVTDTQYF.

The rearrangement links TRBV15 to TRBJ1-5; D remains ambiguous. CDR1 and CDR2 from the germline V gene are LNHNV and YYDKDF (reference sequence). The CDR3 runs to 18 residues. Trimming cost V 0 bases and J 2 bases, with 17 bases left between them. The DNA of the CDR3 is TGTGCCACCAGCAGAGATTGGTCGGGATCTTGGGGCAATCAGCCCCAGCATTTT. Protein product: CATSRDWSGSWGNQPQHF.

The rearrangement links TRBV29-1 to TRBJ2-3; TRBD1 is a possible D gene (6 bases). CDR1 SQVTM and CDR2 ANQGSEA come from the germline V gene. This CDR3 comprises 12 residues. This CDR3 is CGTRVSTDTQYF. As DNA, the CDR3 is TGCGGGACACGGGTGAGCACAGATACGCAGTATTTT.

This chain joins TRBV12-3 or TRBV12-4 and TRBJ2-3, with D maybe TRBD2 (5 bases). The CDR3 length is 19 residues. Trimming took 2 bases from V and 0 from J, leaving 21 bases between them. Here the CDR3 DNA reads TGTGCCAGCAGTTTAAATATTGGTGGAGGTCCTACTAGCACAGATACGCAGTATTTT. This gives the protein CASSLNIGGGPTSTDTQYF.

The rearrangement links TRBV7-6 to TRBJ2-7; maybe TRBD1 (6 bases). Trimming left V 6 bases short and J 6 bases short, with 21 bases between. Germline assignment: CDR1 SGHVS and CDR2 FNYEAQ. CDR3 length: 15 residues. The CDR3 sequence: CASSSVDRIGGEQYF. The CDR3 coding sequence is TGTGCCAGCAGTTCCGTCGACAGGATAGGTGGCGAGCAGTACTTC.

Only a few counts were recorded for this clonotype. This chain connects TRBV6-5 to TRBJ2-3, with TRBD2 identical over 11 bases. Per the germline V gene, CDR1 is MNHEY and CDR2 is SVGAGI. CDR3 length: 16 amino acids. The trim removed 4 bases at V and 4 bases at J, leaving 7 bases unmatched. This chain's CDR3 is CASSLTIAGGPDTQYF. Written as DNA, the CDR3 is TGTGCCAGCAGTTTGACCATAGCGGGAGGGCCAGATACGCAGTATTTT.

This clonotype was picked up a small number of times. The chain uses TRBV5-1 and TRBJ2-3, with TRBD1 as a possible D gene (5 bases). Looked up from germline, CDR1 is SGHRS and CDR2 is YFSETQ. The CDR3 runs 15 residues. Trimming left V 0 bases short and J 1 base short, with 9 bases between. CDR3 amino acids: CASSLADRGTDTQYF. CDR3 sequence (DNA): TGCGCCAGCAGCTTGGCCGACAGAGGCACAGATACGCAGTATTTT. Based on the CDR3 plus reference TRBV5-1 and TRBJ2-3, the full variable domain is KAGVTQTPRYLIKTRGQQVTLSCSPISGHRSVSWYQQTPGQGLQFLFEYFSETQRNKGNFPGRFSGRQFSNSRSEMNVSTLELGDSALYLCASSLADRGTDTQYFGPGTRLTVL.

This clonotype appeared many times. The genes are TRBV7-3 and TRBJ2-5; D tentatively reads TRBD1 or TRBD2 (6 bases each). CDR1 is SGHTA, CDR2 FQGTGA, per germline. CDR3 size: 13 residues. V was clipped by 4 bases and J by 4 bases, with 10 bases between them. The CDR3 here is CASSSEGGETQYF. Written as DNA, the CDR3 is TGTGCCAGCAGCTCTGAGGGGGGAGAGACCCAGTACTTC. The variable domain in full, with the rest retrieved from reference TRBV7-3 and TRBJ2-5, is GAGVSQTPSNKVTEKGKYVELRCDPISGHTALYWYRQSLGQGPEFLIYFQGTGAADDSGLPNDRFFAVRPEGSVSTLKIQRTERGDSAVYLCASSSEGGETQYFGPGTRLLVL.

This clonotype was seen more than once but under ten times. The chain carries TRBV20-1 and TRBJ2-2; maybe TRBD1 (6 bases). V lost 2 bases to trimming and J lost 8 bases, with 9 bases between them. The CDR3 sequence is 12 residues long. Germline V gene sequence: CDR1 DFQATT, CDR2 SNEGSKA (reference sequence). The CDR3 here is CSARNQGGELFF. The CDR3 nucleotides read TGCAGTGCTAGAAACCAGGGGGGGGAGCTGTTTTTT.

V usage is TRBV7-2 and J usage is TRBJ2-1; TRBD2 matches 11 bases. Germline-derived CDR1 and CDR2 are SGHTA and FQGNSA. J was trimmed by 8 bases and V by 0 bases; bases with no gene match: 6. CDR3 length: 16 amino acids. The CDR3 is CASSLAASGGRDEQFF. CDR3 sequence (DNA): TGTGCCAGCAGCTTAGCTGCTAGCGGGGGGAGGGATGAGCAGTTCTTC. Full variable domain (rest looked up from reference TRBV7-2 and TRBJ2-1): GAGVSQSPSNKVTEKGKDVELRCDPISGHTALYWYRQSLGQGLEFLIYFQGNSAPDKSGLPSDRFSAERTGGSVSTLTIQRTQQEDSAVYLCASSLAASGGRDEQFFGPGTRLTVL.

The sample holds a few counts of this clonotype. V is TRBV7-2 and J is TRBJ2-5; possible D gene TRBD2, 5 bases. This CDR3 region has 16 residues. V gave up 4 bases and J gave up 7 bases, with 22 bases separating them. Germline values: CDR1 SGHTA, CDR2 FQGNSA. CDR3 protein: CASSSSRNSEAATQYF. The CDR3 bases are TGTGCCAGCAGCTCAAGCCGAAACTCTGAAGCGGCGACCCAGTACTTC.

The table lists this clonotype with many counts. The chain carries TRBV12-3 or TRBV12-4 and TRBJ2-1, with D possibly TRBD2 on 7 matching bases. The CDR3 has 15 residues. V was trimmed by 0 bases and J by 3 bases, leaving 9 bases between them. CDR3 residues: CASSLAGGHYNEQFF. CDR3 DNA: TGTGCCAGCAGTTTAGCGGGGGGGCACTACAATGAGCAGTTCTTC.

The V call is TRBV20-1, the J call TRBJ2-7; 12 nucleotides match TRBD2. CDR3 size: 15 residues. Germline values: CDR1 DFQATT, CDR2 SNEGSKA (reference sequence). With V trimmed by 5 bases and J by 2 bases, 7 bases remained unmatched. CDR3 DNA: TGCAGTGCTCAAGGGCTAGCGGGAGGGCCCTACGAGCAGTACTTC. This sequence encodes CSAQGLAGGPYEQYF.

There are many counts of this clonotype. This chain connects TRBV4-3 to TRBJ2-2; the match to TRBD2 covers 11 bases. The length of the CDR3 is 16 residues. Trimming at V came to 4 bases and at J to 7 bases, leaving 8 bases not matched to a gene. Germline CDR1 reads LGHNA; CDR2 reads YSLEER. CDR3 sequence reads: CASSPVVAGGGGELFF. The CDR3 nucleotides read TGCGCCAGCAGCCCTGTTGTAGCGGGAGGGGGCGGGGAGCTGTTTTTT.

Only a few counts were recorded for this clonotype. The chain carries TRBV9 and TRBJ2-3; no definite D call. V gave up 0 bases and J gave up 2 bases, with 7 bases separating them. The CDR3 is 14 amino acids. Germline lookup yields CDR1 SGDLS and CDR2 YYNGEE. For the CDR3, the DNA is TGTGCCAGCAGCGTAGGAGCGAACACAGATACGCAGTATTTT. Translation gives CASSVGANTDTQYF.

This clonotype appeared many times. The chain is built from TRBV7-9 and TRBJ2-5, with 9 bases fitting TRBD1. J gave up 5 bases and V 7 bases, and 11 bases lay outside the gene matches. The CDR3 consists of 15 residues. Germline assignment: CDR1 SEHNR and CDR2 FQNEAQ (reference sequence). CDR3 sequence: CASTPSTGGEETQYF. The CDR3 DNA reads TGTGCCAGCACCCCCTCGACAGGGGGTGAGGAGACCCAGTACTTC.

This clonotype turned up a few times. The chain joins TRBV29-1 to TRBJ2-7, with 10 nucleotides matching TRBD1. This CDR3 region has 15 residues. The germline gives CDR1 SQVTM, CDR2 ANQGSEA. Trimming cost V 6 bases and J 2 bases; bases outside gene matches: 10. The CDR3 DNA reads TGCAGCGTCGAAACCACGGGACAGGGGACCTACGAGCAGTACTTC. Translated: CSVETTGQGTYEQYF.

This clonotype was picked up many times. The chain is built from TRBV5-1 and TRBJ2-5; 8 bases are a match to TRBD1. V lost 4 bases and J lost 4; bases outside the gene matches: 6. Looked up from germline, CDR1 is SGHRS and CDR2 is YFSETQ. CDR3 length: 14 residues. CDR3 DNA sequence: TGCGCCAGCAGCGCAGGACAGGGCCCAGAGACCCAGTACTTC. Translating gives CASSAGQGPETQYF. Filled out from reference TRBV5-1 and TRBJ2-5, the complete variable domain reads KAGVTQTPRYLIKTRGQQVTLSCSPISGHRSVSWYQQTPGQGLQFLFEYFSETQRNKGNFPGRFSGRQFSNSRSEMNVSTLELGDSALYLCASSAGQGPETQYFGPGTRLLVL.

The gene calls are TRBV28 and TRBJ2-4; tentative D call: TRBD1 (6 bases). Germline CDR1 is MDHEN and CDR2 is SYDVKM. The CDR3 totals 13 residues. The V end lost 11 bases, the J end lost 0 bases, and 11 bases lay between the germline ends. The CDR3 is CAVGGVAKNIQYF. The CDR3 DNA reads as TGTGCCGTAGGGGGAGTAGCCAAAAACATTCAGTACTTC.

This chain links TRBV12-3 or TRBV12-4 with TRBJ1-1; perhaps TRBD1 as D (5 bases). Trimming removed 2 bases from V and 2 bases from J, with 9 bases in between. This CDR3 contains 14 residues. CDR3 sequence: CASSLSRDNTEAFF. The CDR3 DNA sequence: TGTGCCAGCAGTTTATCCAGGGACAACACTGAAGCTTTCTTT.

The V and J genes are TRBV4-2 and TRBJ1-2, with D uncertain. V was trimmed by 4 bases and J by 8 bases, leaving 17 bases between them. The CDR3 extends over 14 amino acids. Germline CDR1 reads LGHNA; CDR2 reads YNFKEQ. The DNA for the CDR3 is TGTGCCAGCAGCCCCCGGGTAGGGCGGTTCGGCTACACCTTC. Its translation is CASSPRVGRFGYTF.

This clonotype was counted many times. The genes are TRBV12-3 or TRBV12-4 and TRBJ2-1; tentatively, D is TRBD2 (6 bases). This CDR3 comprises 14 residues. Deletions cut 5 bases from V and 4 bases from J, with 12 bases between. The CDR3 region is CASSGGLKYNEQFF. CDR3 coding DNA: TGTGCCAGCAGTGGGGGACTGAAATACAATGAGCAGTTCTTC.

This clonotype showed up many times. The chain links TRBV2 to TRBJ2-3; the D call may be TRBD1 or TRBD2 (5 bases each). This CDR3 has 17 amino acids. V gave up 7 bases and J gave up 4 bases, with 24 bases separating them. Looked up from germline, CDR1 is SNHLY and CDR2 is FYNNEI. The CDR3 sequence is CASMEAVAWGFADTQYF. Written as DNA, the CDR3 is TGTGCCAGCATGGAGGCAGTAGCTTGGGGGTTTGCAGATACGCAGTATTTT.

This sequence joins TRBV7-2 and TRBJ1-2; D not certain. From germline, CDR1 is SGHTA and CDR2 FQGNSA. Trimming pared 0 bases from V and 7 bases from J, leaving 9 bases between. The CDR3 runs 13 residues. The CDR3 DNA sequence: TGTGCCAGCAGCTTAGCGGTTCAAGGTGGCTACACCTTC. Its translation: CASSLAVQGGYTF.

At least ten counts were recorded for this clonotype. The chain couples TRBV27 to TRBJ2-7; TRBD1 aligns across 9 bases. V was clipped by 5 bases and J by 2 bases; unmatched bases: 4. Germline-derived CDR1 and CDR2 are MNHEY and SMNVEV (reference sequence). The CDR3 has 14 residues. The CDR3 region is CASSRQGGTYEQYF. The CDR3 DNA is TGTGCCAGCAGTCGACAGGGGGGCACCTACGAGCAGTACTTC.

This clonotype has at least ten counts. The chain uses TRBV9 and TRBJ2-3; TRBD2 matches at 8 bases. Germline V gene lookup returns CDR1 SGDLS and CDR2 YYNGEE. This CDR3 has 14 amino acids. Trimming cost V 5 bases and J 1 base; bases outside gene matches: 3. The CDR3 here is CASRPGGGTDTQYF. Written as DNA, the CDR3 is TGTGCCAGCAGACCCGGGGGGGGCACAGATACGCAGTATTTT.

The chain has TRBV4-3 and TRBJ2-5; 8 positions match TRBD2. The V and J ends lost 4 bases and 2 bases, in that order; junction bases with no gene match: 6. Germline V gives CDR1 LGHNA, CDR2 YSLEER. This CDR3 is 15 amino acids long. This CDR3 reads CASSRTSGPQETQYF. CDR3 nucleotide sequence: TGCGCCAGCAGCCGCACTAGCGGACCTCAAGAGACCCAGTACTTC.